This TCR beta chain was observed in a study of identical twins. TCRdb ran MiXCR on the 5' RACE reads and lists one entry per CDR3 protein. The sample shows around 490,000 distinct CDR3 sequences, over 11% of them seen only once. This clonotype was counted ten times or more. What it binds is unknown. Study-wide points: There was an excess of low generation probability in the out-of-frame alpha sequences that twins shared. Beta out-of-frame sequences showed weaker excess sharing between twins.

The germline gives CDR1 SGHTA, CDR2 FQGNSA. The CDR3 is made up of 14 amino acids. Trimming left V 3 bases short and J 0 bases short, with 8 bases between. The same data also contributed to another study, on yellow fever vaccine responses in identical twins.

Input material: CD4+ T cells sorted from blood. This TCR came from a woman under 30 in good health. V and J are TRBV7-2 and TRBJ1-1; the D is unclear. CDR3 coding DNA: TGTGCCAGCAGCTTCAGCACCATGAACACTGAAGCTTTCTTT. Residues: CASSFSTMNTEAFF.